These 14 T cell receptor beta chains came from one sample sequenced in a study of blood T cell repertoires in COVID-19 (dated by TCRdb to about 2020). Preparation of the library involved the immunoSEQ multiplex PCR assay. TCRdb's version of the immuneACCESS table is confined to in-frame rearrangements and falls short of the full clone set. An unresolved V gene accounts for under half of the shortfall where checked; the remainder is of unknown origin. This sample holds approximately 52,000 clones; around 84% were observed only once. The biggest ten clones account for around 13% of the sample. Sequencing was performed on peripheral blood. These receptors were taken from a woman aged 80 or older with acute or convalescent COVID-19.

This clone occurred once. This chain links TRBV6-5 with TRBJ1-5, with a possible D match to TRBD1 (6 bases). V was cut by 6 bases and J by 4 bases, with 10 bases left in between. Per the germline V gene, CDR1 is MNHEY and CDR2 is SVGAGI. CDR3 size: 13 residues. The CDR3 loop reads CASRVDSNQPQHF. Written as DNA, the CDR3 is TGTGCCAGCAGGGTGGACAGTAATCAGCCCCAGCATTTT.

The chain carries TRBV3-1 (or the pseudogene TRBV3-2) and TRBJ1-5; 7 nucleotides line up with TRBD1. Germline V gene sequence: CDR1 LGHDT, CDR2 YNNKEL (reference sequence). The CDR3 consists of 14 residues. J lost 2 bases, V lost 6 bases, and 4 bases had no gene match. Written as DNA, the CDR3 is TGTGCCAGCAGTTTTCAGGGGGGCAATCAGCCCCAGCATTTT. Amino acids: CASSFQGGNQPQHF.

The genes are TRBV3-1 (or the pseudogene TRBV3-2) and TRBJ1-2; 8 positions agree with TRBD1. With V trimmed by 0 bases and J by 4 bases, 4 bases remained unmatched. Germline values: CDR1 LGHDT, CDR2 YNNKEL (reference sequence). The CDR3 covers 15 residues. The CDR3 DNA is TGTGCCAGCAGCCAAGACCAGGGGGCTCTCTATGGCTACACCTTC. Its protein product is CASSQDQGALYGYTF.

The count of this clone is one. This CDR3 is CASSQRGADTQYF. In DNA, the CDR3 is TGTGCCAGCAGCCAGCGGGGGGCAGATACGCAGTATTTT. The chain is built from TRBV3-1 (or the pseudogene TRBV3-2) and TRBJ2-3; 8 bases agree with TRBD2. The CDR3 runs to 13 residues. V lost 3 bases to trimming and J lost 4 bases; unmatched junction nucleotides: 0. Germline CDR1 and CDR2: LGHDT and YNNKEL (reference sequence).

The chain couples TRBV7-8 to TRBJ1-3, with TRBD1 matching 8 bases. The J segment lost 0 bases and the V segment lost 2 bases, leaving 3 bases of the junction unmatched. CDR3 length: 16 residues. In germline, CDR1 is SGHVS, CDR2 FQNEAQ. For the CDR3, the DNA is TGTGCCAGCAGCTTACAAACAGGGGGCTCTGGAAACACCATATATTTT. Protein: CASSLQTGGSGNTIYF. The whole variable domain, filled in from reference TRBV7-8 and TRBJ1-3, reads GAGVSQSPRYKVAKRGQDVALRCDPISGHVSLFWYQQALGQGPEFLTYFQNEAQLDKSGLPSDRFFAERPEGSVSTLKIQRTQQEDSAVYLCASSLQTGGSGNTIYFGEGSWLTVV.

CDR3 in amino acids: CASSSTGAGRADTQYF. The DNA for the CDR3 is TGTGCCAGCAGCTCCACAGGGGCGGGCAGGGCAGATACGCAGTATTTT. The chain couples TRBV5-4 to TRBJ2-3, with TRBD1 matching over 7 bases. Germline V CDR1 and CDR2: SGHNT, YYREEE (reference sequence). CDR3 length: 16 residues. V lost 3 bases and J lost 4; bases outside the gene matches: 11.

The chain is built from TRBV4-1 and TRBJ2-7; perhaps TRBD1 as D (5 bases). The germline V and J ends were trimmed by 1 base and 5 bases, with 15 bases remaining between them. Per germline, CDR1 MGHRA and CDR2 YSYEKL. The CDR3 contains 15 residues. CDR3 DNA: TGCGCCAGCAGCCAAGTTCCTGGCAGGGATGACGAGCAGTACTTC. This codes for CASSQVPGRDDEQYF.

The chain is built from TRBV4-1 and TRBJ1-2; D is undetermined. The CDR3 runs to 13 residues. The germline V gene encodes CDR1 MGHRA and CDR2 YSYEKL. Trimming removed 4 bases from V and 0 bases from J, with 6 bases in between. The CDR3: CASSPSPNYGYTF. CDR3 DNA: TGCGCCAGCAGCCCAAGCCCTAACTATGGCTACACCTTC.

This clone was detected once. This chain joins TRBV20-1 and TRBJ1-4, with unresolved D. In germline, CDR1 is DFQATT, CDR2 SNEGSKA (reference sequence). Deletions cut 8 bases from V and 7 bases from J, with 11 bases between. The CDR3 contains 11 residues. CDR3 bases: TGCAGTACAGACCTGGGTGAAAAACTGTTTTTT. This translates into CSTDLGEKLFF.

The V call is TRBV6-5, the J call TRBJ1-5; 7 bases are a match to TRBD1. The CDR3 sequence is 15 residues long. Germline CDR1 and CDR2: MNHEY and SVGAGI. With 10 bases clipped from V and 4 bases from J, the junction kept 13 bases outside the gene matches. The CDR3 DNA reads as TGTGCCACTCCCGAGAGGACAGGCGATAATCAGCCCCAGCATTTT. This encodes CATPERTGDNQPQHF.

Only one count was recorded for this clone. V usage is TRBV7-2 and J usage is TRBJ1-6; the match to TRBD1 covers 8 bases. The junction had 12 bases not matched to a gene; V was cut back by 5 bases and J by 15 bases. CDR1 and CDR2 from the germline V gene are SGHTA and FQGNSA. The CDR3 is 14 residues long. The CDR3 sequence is CASSATTGAILLHF. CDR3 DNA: TGTGCCAGCAGCGCTACGACAGGGGCTATCCTCCTCCACTTT.

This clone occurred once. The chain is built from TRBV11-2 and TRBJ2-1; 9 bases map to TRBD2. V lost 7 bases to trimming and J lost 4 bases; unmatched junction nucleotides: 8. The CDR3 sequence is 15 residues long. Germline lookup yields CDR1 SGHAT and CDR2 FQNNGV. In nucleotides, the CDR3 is TGTGCCAGCACCCAGGGTAGCGGGGGTTACAATGAGCAGTTCTTC. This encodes CASTQGSGGYNEQFF.

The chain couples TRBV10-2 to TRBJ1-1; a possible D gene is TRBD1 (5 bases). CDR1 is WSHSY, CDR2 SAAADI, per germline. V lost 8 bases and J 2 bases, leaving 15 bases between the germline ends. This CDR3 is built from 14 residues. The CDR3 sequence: CASVVARANTEAFF. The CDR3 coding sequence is TGCGCCAGCGTTGTTGCCAGGGCTAACACTGAAGCTTTCTTT.

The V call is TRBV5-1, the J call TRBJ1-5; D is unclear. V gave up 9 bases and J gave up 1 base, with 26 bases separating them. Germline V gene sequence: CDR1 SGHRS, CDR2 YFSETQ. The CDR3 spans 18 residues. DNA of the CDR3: TGCGCCATTACACACGGTAGTGTAATCTCGGAGAGCAATCAGCCCCAGCATTTT. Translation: CAITHGSVISESNQPQHF.